This T cell receptor (beta chain) originates from a study of cytotoxic CD8 clonotypes in ibrutinib-treated CLL. Study-wide background: Treatment had run for a median roughly 12 months, range 6 to 36, when response samples were taken.

The authors obtained 1.5 to 2.5 micrograms of genomic DNA from cryopreserved PBMCs for TCR beta libraries. Details on this clone: Its antigen is unidentified.

Trimming shortened V by 4 bases and J by 8 bases, and 11 bases separated the two germline ends. CDR1 SGHAT and CDR2 FQNNGV come from the germline V gene. CDR3 length equals 12 residues. Using immunoSEQ multiplex PCR, the repertoire was profiled, and TCRdb retains in-frame clones only, with some absent. The top ten clones hold 3.5% to 5.5% of a sample with roughly 150,000 clones, around 80% of them seen once. Points from the study as a whole: Public clonotypes occurred uncommonly; on treatment, they contracted or remained stable.

This TCR was recovered from a human donor with chronic lymphocytic leukemia. This chain connects TRBV11-2 to TRBJ1-2, with D possibly TRBD1 on 5 matching bases. The sequenced sample was PBMCs, obtained after 24 months of ibrutinib treatment. This chain's CDR3 is CASSWGSAGYTF. The CDR3 bases are TGTGCCAGCAGCTGGGGGTCTGCCGGCTACACCTTC. Full variable domain (outside the CDR3, taken from reference TRBV11-2 and TRBJ1-2): EAGVAQSPRYKIIEKRQSVAFWCNPISGHATLYWYQQILGQGPKLLIQFQNNGVVDDSQLPKDRFSAERLKGVDSTLKIQPAKLEDSAVYLCASSWGSAGYTFGSGTRLTVV.